This TCR beta chain was obtained from a study of shared clonotypes between healthy human individuals. General study findings and limits: Clonotypes that were shared across four donors made up around 4.6% of naive CD4 clonotypes.

Donors comprised only Caucasian adults living in Nashville, Tennessee. Worth noting for this clone: Its cognate antigen is unknown.

Repertoires were generated with immunoSEQ multiplex PCR, while TCRdb's copy carries only in-frame clones and drops some. The sample records about a million clones, over 75% being singletons. Losses at the gene ends were 6 bases for V and 4 bases for J; bases not matched to a gene: 4. Germline lookup yields CDR1 SNHLY and CDR2 FYNNEI. The CDR3 sequence is 14 residues long. Sequencing was carried out using memory CD4+ T cells sorted from blood. Stated subset: CD45RA-negative fraction. The receptor was isolated from a man between 18 and 29 years old in good health. The V gene is TRBV2, the J gene TRBJ2-2; 8 bases line up with TRBD2. For the CDR3, the DNA is TGTGCCAGCAGGATACTAGCGGTCACCGGGGAGCTGTTTTTT. Protein sequence: CASRILAVTGELFF. The variable domain in full, with the rest retrieved from reference TRBV2 and TRBJ2-2, is EPEVTQTPSHQVTQMGQEVILRCVPISNHLYFYWYRQILGQKVEFLVSFYNNEISEKSEIFDDQFSVERPDGSNFTLKIRSTKLEDSAMYFCASRILAVTGELFFGEGSRLTVL.